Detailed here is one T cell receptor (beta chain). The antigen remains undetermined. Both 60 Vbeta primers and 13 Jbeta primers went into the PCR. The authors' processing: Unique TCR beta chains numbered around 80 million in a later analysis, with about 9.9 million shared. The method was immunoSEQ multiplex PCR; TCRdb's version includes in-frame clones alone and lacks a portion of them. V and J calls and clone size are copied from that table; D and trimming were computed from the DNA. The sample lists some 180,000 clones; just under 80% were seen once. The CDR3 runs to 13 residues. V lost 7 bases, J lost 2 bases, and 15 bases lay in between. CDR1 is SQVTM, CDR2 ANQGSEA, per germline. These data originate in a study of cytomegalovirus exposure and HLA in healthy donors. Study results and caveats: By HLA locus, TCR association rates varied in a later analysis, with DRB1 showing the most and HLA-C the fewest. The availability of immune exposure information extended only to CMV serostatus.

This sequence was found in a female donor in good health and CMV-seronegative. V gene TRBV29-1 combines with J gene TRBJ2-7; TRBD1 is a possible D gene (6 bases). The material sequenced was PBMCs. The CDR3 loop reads CSGGQGSPYEQYF. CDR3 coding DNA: TGCAGCGGGGGGCAGGGGTCCCCCTACGAGCAGTACTTC.